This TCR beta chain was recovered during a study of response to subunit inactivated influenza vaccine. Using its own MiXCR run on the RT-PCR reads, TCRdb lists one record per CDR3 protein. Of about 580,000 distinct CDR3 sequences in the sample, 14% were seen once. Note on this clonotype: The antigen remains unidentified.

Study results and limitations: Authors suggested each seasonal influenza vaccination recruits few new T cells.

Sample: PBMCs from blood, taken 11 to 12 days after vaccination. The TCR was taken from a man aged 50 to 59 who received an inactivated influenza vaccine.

CDR3 sequence: CASSDGQGASTDTQYF. The CDR3, as DNA: TGCGCCAGCAGCGACGGACAGGGGGCAAGCACAGATACGCAGTATTTT. This rearrangement joins TRBV4-3 to TRBJ2-3, with 11 bases identical to TRBD1. CDR1 LGHNA and CDR2 YSLEER come from the germline V gene. The CDR3 covers 16 residues. The ends lost 5 bases at V and 0 bases at J; junction bases unmatched: 4.